This T cell receptor beta chain was captured in a study of cytomegalovirus exposure and HLA in healthy donors. Study outcomes and limitations: According to a later analysis, donors in an Asian-associated ancestry cluster reportedly had fewer N-insertions than the roughly 720-donor mean. The study put 150 to 200 TCR beta chains on its list as cytomegalovirus-associated.

The primer mix had 60 Vbeta and 13 Jbeta primers. Sequencing was performed with immunoSEQ multiplex PCR; in TCRdb, only in-frame clones are kept and a portion is missing. The sample holds around 140,000 clones; approximately 10% are singletons and the top ten take 6.5% to 9%. Of note for this clone: Its antigen is still unknown. The sample has other DNA sequences that encode this CDR3 too.

The CDR3 spans 14 residues. Germline CDR1 and CDR2: SGHRS and YFSETQ. With 5 bases clipped from V and 5 bases from J, the junction kept 8 bases outside the gene matches. This chain links TRBV5-1 with TRBJ1-2; TRBD1 aligns across 8 bases. The sample was PBMCs. The sequence derives from a woman in her forties in good health and CMV-seropositive. The CDR3 DNA sequence: TGCGCCAGCAGTACTGGACAGGGATCTTATGGCTACACCTTC. Translating it yields CASSTGQGSYGYTF.